One sample yielded the 9 T cell receptor beta chains listed below, sequenced in a study of shared clonotypes between healthy human individuals. Libraries were prepared by immunoSEQ multiplex PCR; TCRdb keeps only in-frame clonotypes and omits some of them. Of roughly 2,500,000 clones listed, under 95% are singletons. Sequencing was carried out using naive CD4+ T cells from PBMCs. Described subset: CD45RA+ positively selected. Receptors were obtained from a man between 18 and 35 years old in good health. Some clones in this sample may be carry-over from other donors' samples.

The chain employs TRBV2 and TRBJ2-2; D is possibly TRBD1 or TRBD2 (5 bases each). The CDR3 has 15 residues. The V gene's germline CDR1 is SNHLY and CDR2 FYNNEI. Deletions cut 7 bases from V and 0 bases from J, with 12 bases between. The CDR3 bases are TGTGCCAGCACCCGGGGACCGACGAACACCGGGGAGCTGTTTTTT. Residues: CASTRGPTNTGELFF.

The chain combines TRBV5-1 with TRBJ2-1, with TRBD2 matching 7 bases. Germline V lookup: CDR1 SGHRS, CDR2 YFSETQ. J gave up 6 bases and V 6 bases, and 6 bases lay outside the gene matches. The CDR3 has 13 amino acids. The chain's CDR3 is CASTAGTTNEQFF. The CDR3 DNA follows: TGCGCCAGCACCGCCGGGACTACCAATGAGCAGTTCTTC.

Comment on this clone: The same CDR3 arises from other DNA sequences in this sample as well. As DNA, the CDR3 is TGTGCCAGCAGTGAACTAGCGGGAGTGGCAGATACGCAGTATTTT. Amino acids: CASSELAGVADTQYF. The chain employs TRBV6-1 and TRBJ2-3, with 10 bases lining up with TRBD2. Trimming cost V 2 bases and J 4 bases; bases outside gene matches: 3. The CDR3 spans 15 residues. The V gene's germline CDR1 is MNHNS and CDR2 SASEGT.

This clone was seen once. The chain has TRBV28 and TRBJ2-2, with D possibly matching TRBD2 (5 bases). With 6 bases removed from V and 7 bases from J, the gap between germline ends came to 21 bases. Germline CDR1 and CDR2: MDHEN and SYDVKM. CDR3 size: 16 residues. Here the CDR3 reads CASRPPQAAGDGELFF. The CDR3 coding sequence is TGTGCCAGCAGGCCTCCCCAGGCCGCCGGGGACGGGGAGCTGTTTTTT.

The chain uses TRBV7-2 and TRBJ1-1; D ambiguous. The CDR3 is 15 residues long. Germline CDR1 is SGHTA and CDR2 is FQGNSA. V lost 3 bases to trimming and J lost 1 base, with 12 bases between them. The CDR3 sequence is CASSLQAAGNTEAFF. The DNA for the CDR3 is TGTGCCAGCAGCTTGCAGGCGGCAGGGAACACTGAAGCTTTCTTT.

The chain uses TRBV7-8 and TRBJ2-1; perhaps TRBD2 as D (5 bases). The CDR3 is made up of 16 amino acids. CDR1 and CDR2 from the germline V gene are SGHVS and FQNEAQ. Trimming removed 5 bases at V and 4 bases at J, with 18 bases between. The CDR3 here is CASSPMGAGRYNEQFF. The CDR3, as DNA: TGTGCCAGCAGCCCCATGGGTGCGGGCAGGTACAATGAGCAGTTCTTC.

The chain has TRBV11-2 and TRBJ2-7, with D maybe TRBD2 (6 bases). Germline CDR1 is SGHAT and CDR2 is FQNNGV. This CDR3 contains 15 residues. V lost 2 bases and J 6 bases, leaving 17 bases between the germline ends. The DNA of the CDR3 is TGTGCCAGCAGCTTACTGACGGGAAAAGCGGGCGAGCAGTACTTC. Translated: CASSLLTGKAGEQYF.

The chain couples TRBV4-1 to TRBJ2-5; the match to TRBD1 covers 7 bases. CDR1 is MGHRA and CDR2 is YSYEKL in the germline V gene. The trim removed 1 base at V and 5 bases at J, leaving 7 bases unmatched. The CDR3 covers 15 residues. The CDR3 region has the DNA TGCGCCAGCAGCCAAGCACAGGGGTTTTCGGAGACCCAGTACTTC. Translating it yields CASSQAQGFSETQYF.

The rearrangement uses TRBV6-5 and TRBJ2-3, with D perhaps given as TRBD1 or TRBD2 (5 bases each). V shed 2 bases and J shed 3 bases, with 9 bases lying between them. Germline V CDR1 and CDR2: MNHEY, SVGAGI. CDR3 length: 14 amino acids. This CDR3 reads CASSYEGRTDTQYF. DNA for the CDR3: TGTGCCAGCAGTTACGAGGGACGGACAGATACGCAGTATTTT.